This T cell receptor beta chain was profiled in a study of T cells in Graves' hyperthyroidism and ophthalmopathy. Whole-study results and caveats: Prediction of ophthalmopathy progression came a median approximately 6.6 months pre-onset. Ophthalmopathy and stable hyperthyroidism were separated by a 13 V-J model. Blood also held most thyroid clonotypes expanded beyond 0.001.

RNA transcripts yielded amplified TCR beta CDR3 regions. The TCR CDR3 was amplified in a first-round RT-PCR using the HTBI primer set. Using its own MiXCR run on the multiplex PCR reads, TCRdb lists one record per CDR3 protein. The sample gives hundreds of thousands of distinct CDR3 sequences, roughly 40% of which show up once; about 8.9% is in the top ten. The V gene's germline CDR1 is SEHNR and CDR2 FQNEAQ (reference sequence). The V and J ends lost 2 bases and 1 base respectively, with 11 bases between them. The length of the CDR3 is 15 residues. Concerning this clonotype itself: What it recognizes is unknown.

Graves' hyperthyroidism showing no ophthalmopathy progression within 18 months was considered stable. Sequences were obtained from blood. This chain joins TRBV7-9 and TRBJ2-5, with D maybe TRBD1 (5 bases). This TCR derives from a man between 18 and 29 years old with Graves' hyperthyroidism. The CDR3 reads CASSLLTATQETQYF. The CDR3 DNA sequence: TGTGCCAGCAGCTTACTGACAGCAACCCAAGAGACCCAGTACTTC.